Sequencing of this T cell receptor (beta chain) was carried out in a study of radiation and T cells in renal cell carcinoma. Turning to the study itself: Nephrectomy followed 15 Gy stereotactic body radiation by 4 weeks.

Produced via immunoSEQ multiplex PCR; TCRdb's table is partial and in-frame only. The data show approximately 49,000 clones, 75% to 90% seen once. Study-level findings and limits: Pretreatment tumor biopsies were lacking, so baseline clonotypes are unknown. From baseline, blood top tumor clonotypes peaked at 2 weeks post-radiation.

Time point given: blood 2 weeks post-SBRT. Treatment described: 15 Gy SBRT to primary tumor, nephrectomy 4 weeks later. Clear cell pathology was present in this patient's renal cell carcinoma. CDR1 is SNHLY and CDR2 is FYNNEI in the germline V gene. V gave up 8 bases and J gave up 3 bases; unmatched junction bases: 5. The CDR3 sequence is 14 residues long. For this clone: Its antigen is unknown.

The receptor's source is a woman between 70 and 85 years old with renal cell carcinoma. This sequence joins TRBV2 and TRBJ2-3; TRBD2 aligns across 10 bases. The starting material was blood, obtained from a patient whose treatment included radiotherapy and nephrectomy. CDR3 DNA sequence: TGTGCCAGCTCACTAGCGGGGTGGACAGATACGCAGTATTTT. The encoded protein is CASSLAGWTDTQYF. Full variable domain (rest looked up from reference TRBV2 and TRBJ2-3): EPEVTQTPSHQVTQMGQEVILRCVPISNHLYFYWYRQILGQKVEFLVSFYNNEISEKSEIFDDQFSVERPDGSNFTLKIRSTKLEDSAMYFCASSLAGWTDTQYFGPGTRLTVL.